This TCR beta chain was recovered during a study of T cell repertoires in cytomegalovirus infection (dated by TCRdb to the late 2010s). Context from the whole study: Donor HLA type was relevant to the analysis, because carriage of CMV infection together with the matching HLA type was indicated by public TCR beta signatures. Paper-wide results and their limitations: Cumulative frequency of public TCR beta family members discriminated carriers of CMV infection plus the relevant HLA type in this cohort and an independent approximately 340-donor cohort. In the ex vivo response, HLA-C-restricted CMV-specific TCR beta clonotypes were dominant, and in two of eight donors the single most frequent clonotype came from this HLA-C-restricted group.

Comment on this clonotype: Its antigen is unknown. Base qualities are not at hand, and no much larger clone is one base apart.

Instrument used: Illumina HiSeq 1500. The public reads were reprocessed in TCRdb via fastp at Q25 and MiXCR, keeping in-frame beta chains. Identical CDR3 proteins give one entry, which carries the most common genes and DNA. This sample gives roughly 200,000 distinct CDR3 sequences in total; about 18% of them show up just once. Of the sample, almost 25% is held by the ten largest clones. V is clipped by 6 bases and J by 6 bases, and the sequence between their germline boundaries is 11 bases long. CDR1 SGHAT and CDR2 FQNNGV were looked up in the germline V gene. The CDR3 holds 12 amino acids from the cysteine to the phenylalanine. Only the CDR3 DNA stays, 36 bases, in frame from base 1.

The origin of this receptor is a human donor in good health (CMV status not recorded). Some clones in this sample may be carry-over from other donors' samples. Specimen: CD8+ T cells from PBMCs. The chain couples TRBV11-2 to TRBJ1-1; the D segment cannot be called with confidence. The DNA sequence follows: TGTGCCAGCAGTTCACCGGGCCCTGAAGCTTTCTTT. Its amino acids are CASSSPGPEAFF.